A single sample gave rise to the 9 T cell receptor beta chains below, sequenced in a study of early T cells in non-severe SARS-CoV-2 infection. One entry per CDR3 protein, called by TCRdb with MiXCR from the 5' RACE reads. The sample has 35,000 to 45,000 distinct CDR3 sequences; about 5.6% are singletons. Sequencing was carried out using whole blood. Source of these receptors: an adult who was a healthcare worker with PCR-confirmed SARS-CoV-2 infection or an uninfected control (not recorded which).

The sample holds many counts of this clonotype. The rearrangement links TRBV12-3 or TRBV12-4 to TRBJ2-3, with 14 bases matching TRBD2. J lost 6 bases, V lost 6 bases, and 8 bases had no gene match. The CDR3 totals 16 residues. The CDR3 protein is CASRRPGLAGADTQYF. The CDR3 bases are TGTGCCAGCAGACGCCCGGGACTAGCGGGAGCCGATACGCAGTATTTT.

This clonotype showed up just a few times. The chain couples TRBV10-3 to TRBJ2-7, with a weak D call TRBD1 (6 bases). This CDR3 comprises 13 residues. V lost 3 bases to trimming and J lost 4 bases, with 10 bases between them. CDR1 is ENHRY and CDR2 is SYGVKD in the germline V gene. CDR3 bases: TGTGCCATCAGTGACAGGGGATATTACGAGCAGTACTTC. It translates to CAISDRGYYEQYF.

This clonotype was counted at least ten times. V and J are TRBV9 and TRBJ2-3; tentatively, D is TRBD2 (5 bases). CDR1 and CDR2 from the germline V gene are SGDLS and YYNGEE. The CDR3 runs to 15 residues. Trimming removed 2 bases from V and 0 bases from J, with 10 bases in between. Here the CDR3 reads CASSVSDTSTDTQYF. CDR3 sequence (DNA): TGTGCCAGCAGCGTTAGCGACACCAGCACAGATACGCAGTATTTT. The variable domain in full, completed from reference TRBV9 and TRBJ2-3, reads DSGVTQTPKHLITATGQRVTLRCSPRSGDLSVYWYQQSLDQGLQFLIQYYNGEERAKGNILERFSAQQFPDLHSELNLSSLELGDSALYFCASSVSDTSTDTQYFGPGTRLTVL.

This clonotype was counted at least ten times. The V call is TRBV7-6, the J call TRBJ2-3; D is unresolved. V lost 8 bases to trimming and J lost 2 bases, with 5 bases between them. The CDR3 loop spans 11 amino acids. Germline loops: CDR1 SGHVS, CDR2 FNYEAQ. The CDR3, as DNA: TGTGCCAGCGGGTCCACAGATACGCAGTATTTT. The encoded protein is CASGSTDTQYF.

This clonotype was seen many times. J is TRBJ2-2 and V is TRBV5-6; 8 nucleotides line up with TRBD1. This CDR3 region has 15 residues. V dropped 4 bases and J dropped 3; count of bases not matched to a gene: 5. CDR1 SGHDT and CDR2 YYEEEE come from the germline V gene. CDR3 nucleotides: TGTGCCAGCAGCGTGGGACAGGTGGACACCGGGGAGCTGTTTTTT. Translating gives CASSVGQVDTGELFF.

This clonotype was seen repeatedly, ten times or more. V and J are TRBV7-8 and TRBJ2-1; 12 nucleotides agree with TRBD2. CDR3 length equals 16 residues. The V segment lost 6 bases and the J segment 2 bases; nucleotides outside the gene matches: 5. Germline loops: CDR1 SGHVS, CDR2 FQNEAQ. The CDR3 loop is CASRELAGGTYNEQFF. The CDR3 region has the DNA TGTGCCAGCAGGGAACTAGCGGGGGGCACCTACAATGAGCAGTTCTTC.

The sample holds many counts of this clonotype. The chain employs TRBV19 and TRBJ2-3; 7 nucleotides align to TRBD2. CDR3 length equals 15 residues. V dropped 5 bases and J dropped 0; count of bases not matched to a gene: 5. The germline V gene has CDR1 LNHDA and CDR2 SQIVND (reference sequence). CDR3 bases: TGTGCCAGTAGTGACCTAGCGGATAGCACAGATACGCAGTATTTT. Its protein is CASSDLADSTDTQYF.

The sample holds many counts of this clonotype. This rearrangement joins TRBV20-1 to TRBJ1-5, with 8 bases fitting TRBD1. CDR1 and CDR2 from the germline V gene are DFQATT and SNEGSKA (reference sequence). The J segment lost 1 base and the V segment lost 5 bases, leaving 10 bases of the junction unmatched. The CDR3 loop spans 16 amino acids. The CDR3 DNA follows: TGCAGTGCTGGGGACAGGCGCTCCGGGAGCAATCAGCCCCAGCATTTT. Translating gives CSAGDRRSGSNQPQHF.

This clonotype was seen many times. The chain has TRBV3-1 and TRBJ2-5; TRBD2 matches at 14 bases. The V gene end was trimmed by 4 bases and the J gene end by 6 bases; junction bases not matched to a gene: 4. The CDR3 length is 15 residues. Germline V gene data show CDR1 as LGHDT and CDR2 as YNNKEL (reference sequence). The CDR3 region is CASSLTSGRVKTQYF. CDR3 in DNA: TGTGCCAGCAGCCTGACTAGCGGGAGGGTTAAGACCCAGTACTTC.